This TCR beta chain was identified in a study of T cells after posttransplantation cyclophosphamide. Trimming shortened V by 2 bases and J by 1 base, and 5 bases separated the two germline ends. The CDR3 has 13 amino acids. Germline CDR1 is MNHEY and CDR2 is SVGEGT. Clones were sequenced by immunoSEQ multiplex PCR, and TCRdb holds only the in-frame ones, with some missing. In total the sample includes approximately 31,000 clones, none of them seen once. The gene calls are TRBV6-2 or TRBV6-3 and TRBJ2-5; D is uncertain. Material for sequencing was PBMCs. This receptor was identified in a woman aged 25 to 39 in good health and a related stem cell transplant donor. Here the CDR3 DNA reads TGTGCCAGCAGTTACAGGTTCCAAGAGACCCAGTACTTC. Amino acid sequence: CASSYRFQETQYF.